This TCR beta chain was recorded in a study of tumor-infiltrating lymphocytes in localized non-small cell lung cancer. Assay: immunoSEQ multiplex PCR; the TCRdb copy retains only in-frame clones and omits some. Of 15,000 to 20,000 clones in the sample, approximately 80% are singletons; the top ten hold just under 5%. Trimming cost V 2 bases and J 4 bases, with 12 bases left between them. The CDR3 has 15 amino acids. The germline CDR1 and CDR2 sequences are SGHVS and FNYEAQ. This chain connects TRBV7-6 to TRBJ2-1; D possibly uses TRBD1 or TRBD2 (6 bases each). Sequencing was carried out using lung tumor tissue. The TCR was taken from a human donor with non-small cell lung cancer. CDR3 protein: CASSLYRGQYNEQFF. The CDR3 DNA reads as TGTGCCAGCAGCTTATATCGGGGGCAGTACAATGAGCAGTTCTTC.